Detailed here is one TCR beta chain. Antigen specificity is unknown. Quantitative barcoded 5'-RACE was used to prepare TCR beta libraries. TCRdb re-called the 5' RACE reads through MiXCR, storing one row per CDR3 protein. The table shows around 340,000 distinct CDR3 sequences, with approximately 20% occurring only once. This specimen belongs to a study of CD8 T cells in ankylosing spondylitis. General study results and limits: Seven to nine highly homologous variants made up a TCR beta motif that seemed to typify ankylosing spondylitis blood.

Sequenced material: blood, either unsorted or a sorted T cell fraction (not recorded which). This TCR was sampled from a male donor with ankylosing spondylitis or in good health (not recorded which).

The chain's CDR3 is CASSDRGYEQYF. Here the CDR3 DNA reads TGTGCCAGCTCGGACCGCGGCTACGAGCAGTACTTC. The rearrangement links TRBV6-5 to TRBJ2-7; D is ambiguous. CDR1 is MNHEY and CDR2 is SVGAGI in the germline V gene. Trimming took off 8 bases at V and 3 bases at J, with 11 bases between the two ends. The CDR3 spans 12 residues.